This is a list of T cell receptor beta chains from one sample in a study of T cells in Graves' hyperthyroidism and ophthalmopathy. TCRdb used MiXCR to reprocess the multiplex PCR reads, holding one entry per CDR3 protein. The sample includes 550,000 to 650,000 distinct CDR3 sequences, 12% to 15% of them seen just once. Sequencing used blood. These receptors came from a middle-aged woman with Graves' hyperthyroidism. Both conserved end residues are part of each CDR3. A D gene is named only where the DNA matches it firmly. Not all rows give a size; the values are once, few, many and, for expanded clones, a class.

TRBV7-9	NA	NA	TRBJ1-2	TGCGCCAGCAGCGGGGAGGGGATAAACTATGGCTACACCTTC	CASSGEGINYGYTF
TRBV24-1	many	NA	TRBJ2-5	TGTGCCACCGGTGATCCCCGGACGGAGACCCAGTACTTC	CATGDPRTETQYF
TRBV29-1	many	TRBD2	TRBJ2-3	TGCAGCGTGGGGCGGGAGACTAGCGGGAGTTCGCAGTATTTT	CSVGRETSGSSQYF
TRBV2	many	TRBD1	TRBJ2-2	TGTGCCAGCATTTCGGGACAGGGCCCCGGGGAGCTGTTTTTT	CASISGQGPGELFF
TRBV30	NA	NA	TRBJ2-7	TGTGCCTTCGACAGGCCAAACTCCTACGAGCAGTACTTC	CAFDRPNSYEQYF
TRBV20-1	NA	TRBD1	TRBJ1-6	TGCAGTGCACCTACTGGACAGGGCGCGGTTGGATCACCCCTCCACTTT	CSAPTGQGAVGSPLHF
TRBV6-1	few	NA	TRBJ1-1	TGTGCCAGCAGTTCCATTTACAAGGGAGTAACTGAAGCTTTCTTT	CASSSIYKGVTEAFF
TRBV2	many	TRBD1	TRBJ2-3	TGTGCCAGTGTCTCGGGACAGGGTGCAGATACGCAGTATTTT	CASVSGQGADTQYF
TRBV5-4	NA	TRBD2	TRBJ2-3	TGTGCCAGCAGCCCCCCAGGACTAGCGGGAGGGCCAGGGACAGATACGCAGTATTTT	CASSPPGLAGGPGTDTQYF
TRBV2	many	NA	TRBJ2-7	TGTGCCAGCAGTGAAGTCAGGGACGAGCAGTACTTC	CASSEVRDEQYF
TRBV6-2/TRBV6-3	NA	NA	TRBJ2-2	TGTGCCAGCAGTTACGACTACAACACCGGGGAGCTGTTTTTT	CASSYDYNTGELFF
TRBV28	NA	NA	TRBJ1-6	TGTGCCAGCAGTTTCGCCGGGACGGGGGGCTATAATTCACCCCTCCACTTT	CASSFAGTGGYNSPLHF
TRBV7-2	NA	NA	TRBJ2-2	TGTGCCAGCAGCCATAACGTGGGGGAGCTGTTTTTT	CASSHNVGELFF
TRBV5-1	few	TRBD1	TRBJ2-2	TGCGCCAGCAGCTGGACAGGGTCCTTCACCGGGGAGCTGTTTTTT	CASSWTGSFTGELFF
TRBV11-2	many	NA	TRBJ2-3	TGTGCCAGCAGCGTCGGGACCCTACGCACAGATACGCAGTATTTT	CASSVGTLRTDTQYF
TRBV28	few	TRBD1	TRBJ1-6	TGTGCCAGCAGTTCGCTACAGGGGGCAGGGTATAATTCACCCCTCCACTTT	CASSSLQGAGYNSPLHF
TRBV3-1	many	NA	TRBJ1-5	TGTGCCAGCAGCCTTGGGGTCATCCTTGGCAATCAGCCCCAGCATTTT	CASSLGVILGNQPQHF
TRBV20-1	NA	NA	TRBJ2-1	TGCAGTGCTAGAGATGTTCAGGGACGGCAGTTCTTC	CSARDVQGRQFF
TRBV28	few	TRBD2	TRBJ2-1	TGTGCCAGCAGTTCCGGGACTAGCGGGAAGGGTATTGAGCAGTTCTTC	CASSSGTSGKGIEQFF
TRBV28	many	NA	TRBJ2-3	TGTGCCAGCAGTCCACAAGGGGCCGTGTTAAATACGCAGTATTTT	CASSPQGAVLNTQYF
TRBV18	NA	NA	TRBJ1-2	TGTGCCAGCTCACCACAGAAGGGGGATGGCTACACCTTC	CASSPQKGDGYTF
TRBV5-1	many	NA	TRBJ2-7	TGCGCCAGCAGCCTCGCTAGCGTCTACGAGCAGTACTTC	CASSLASVYEQYF
TRBV7-8	many	NA	TRBJ2-1	TGTGCCAGCAGCTTAAGGGACACATCCTCCTACAATGAGCAGTTCTTC	CASSLRDTSSYNEQFF
TRBV28	NA	TRBD1	TRBJ2-2	TGTGCCAGCAGCCCCTCAGGACAGGGGCCCGGGGAGCTGTTTTTT	CASSPSGQGPGELFF
TRBV5-5	NA	TRBD1	TRBJ2-7	TGTGCCAGCAGCTTGTTCCGGGACAGGGGCTACGAGCAGTACTTC	CASSLFRDRGYEQYF
TRBV28	many	TRBD2	TRBJ2-3	TGTGCCAGCAGCCCAGGTGGGAGGGACACAGATACGCAGTATTTT	CASSPGGRDTDTQYF
TRBV6-1	many	NA	TRBJ1-5	TGTGCCAGCAGTGAAGTCTCCTGGACAGCCCCGGGTCAGCCCCAGCATTTT	CASSEVSWTAPGQPQHF
TRBV7-9	NA	TRBD1	TRBJ2-3	TGTGCCAGCAGCTTAGCCGGACAGGAAGGGACAGATACGCAGTATTTT	CASSLAGQEGTDTQYF
TRBV3-1	many	NA	TRBJ1-2	TGTGCCAGCAGCCAAGATCTGGGAGGCTACACCTTC	CASSQDLGGYTF
TRBV7-8	many	TRBD1	TRBJ2-7	TGTGCCAGCAGCTTAGTCGGGACAGGATCTTCCGAGCAGTACTTC	CASSLVGTGSSEQYF
TRBV6-2/TRBV6-3	many	TRBD1	TRBJ1-1	TGTGCCAGCAGCTACAGGGGGAACACTGAAGCTTTCTTT	CASSYRGNTEAFF
TRBV30	NA	NA	TRBJ2-3	TGTGCCTCTGACTGGCGAACCGGAACAGATACGCAGTATTTT	CASDWRTGTDTQYF
TRBV29-1	many	NA	TRBJ2-1	TGCAGCGTTGAAGATCTGGTTGGAGTGGGGAATGAGCAGTTCTTC	CSVEDLVGVGNEQFF
TRBV18	many	NA	TRBJ1-1	TGTGCCAGCCGTAGGCCGAACACTGAAGCTTTCTTT	CASRRPNTEAFF
TRBV3-1	NA	NA	TRBJ1-3	TGTGCCAGCAGCCAAAGACACTCCGTAACTGGAAACACCATATATTTT	CASSQRHSVTGNTIYF
TRBV5-1	NA	NA	TRBJ1-5	TGCGCCAGCAGCTTGAATTTAGGGGCCAATCAGCCCCAGCATTTT	CASSLNLGANQPQHF
TRBV6-6	many	NA	TRBJ1-1	TGTGCCAGCAGTTACTCAGGGGATCGAACTGAAGCTTTCTTT	CASSYSGDRTEAFF
TRBV25-1	NA	NA	TRBJ1-2	TGTGCCAGCAGTGACGAGGTAGGAGGCTACACCTTC	CASSDEVGGYTF
TRBV18	many	NA	TRBJ2-2	TGTGCCAGCTCGCCAATGAACACCGGGGAGCTGTTTTTT	CASSPMNTGELFF
TRBV7-2	many	NA	TRBJ2-5	TGTGCCAGCAGCTTAGTCCCGCCGGAGACCCAGTACTTC	CASSLVPPETQYF
TRBV28	many	NA	TRBJ1-1	TGTGCCAGCAGTTTGGGGGGGGGTCGCACTGAAGCTTTCTTT	CASSLGGGRTEAFF
TRBV10-3	NA	NA	TRBJ2-4	TGTGCCATCAGTCAAGCGGAACCCGCCAAAAACATTCAGTACTTC	CAISQAEPAKNIQYF
TRBV11-2	many	NA	TRBJ2-2	TGTGCCAGCAGCACCGATAGCGGGACAGTCACCGGGGAGCTGTTTTTT	CASSTDSGTVTGELFF
TRBV28	many	TRBD1	TRBJ2-7	TGTGCCAGCAGCCCTTCCGGGACAGGGGTCTACGAGCAGTACTTC	CASSPSGTGVYEQYF
TRBV24-1	many	NA	TRBJ2-3	TGTGCCACCAGTGACGGGGGCAGGGGGACAGATACGCAGTATTTT	CATSDGGRGTDTQYF
TRBV24-1	NA	TRBD1	TRBJ2-2	TGTGCCACCAGTGATCCCGGACAGGGTTTCCCCGGGGAGCTGTTTTTT	CATSDPGQGFPGELFF
TRBV28	NA	NA	TRBJ2-2	TGTGCCAGCAGTTTCAGGCCAGCTCCTGAGGGACTGTTTTTT	CASSFRPAPEGLFF
TRBV27	few	NA	TRBJ2-2	TGTGCCAGCAGTCTCAGTCAGGTGGCCGGGGAGCTGTTTTTT	CASSLSQVAGELFF
TRBV6-2/TRBV6-3	few	NA	TRBJ2-7	TGTGCCAGCAGTTACGGGAGTGACGAGCAGTACTTC	CASSYGSDEQYF
TRBV27	many	NA	TRBJ1-5	TGCGCCAGCAGCCTACAGGGAGGCAATCAGCCCCAGCATTTT	CASSLQGGNQPQHF
TRBV7-6	NA	NA	TRBJ2-5	TGTGCCAGCAGATCCAGTAGTTGGGAGACCCAGTACTTC	CASRSSSWETQYF
TRBV9	NA	TRBD2	TRBJ2-1	TGTGCCAGCAGCTTAAATAGCGGGAGAGGGTACAATGAGCAGTTCTTC	CASSLNSGRGYNEQFF
TRBV6-1	many	NA	TRBJ2-7	TGTGCCACAGGGGAACTAGCGCTTTCCTACGAGCAGTACTTC	CATGELALSYEQYF
TRBV20-1	NA	NA	TRBJ2-7	TGCAGTGCTTTACGGGAAAACGACGAGCAGTACTTC	CSALRENDEQYF
TRBV14	NA	TRBD2	TRBJ2-4	TGTGCCAGCAGCCAAGGCGCGGGAGGGAGAAACATTCAGTACTTC	CASSQGAGGRNIQYF